The text below deals with one T cell receptor (beta chain). What it binds is not known. This specimen comes from a study of cytomegalovirus exposure and HLA in healthy donors. Study results and limitations: When a later analysis compared HLA-associated TCR beta chains with equally common others, the HLA-associated chains turned out to be more clonally expanded and to have lower generation probabilities. In terms of immune exposure information, only CMV serostatus was available.

PCR employed 60 Vbeta and 13 Jbeta primers. Sequencing used immunoSEQ multiplex PCR; TCRdb keeps in-frame clones, though not all of them. The data hold tens of thousands of clones, with more than 90% observed a single time. All donors participated as healthy donors of bone marrow. Donors showed nominal health when sampled, although they likely had unrecorded immune exposures. Germline trimming cut 10 bases from V and 4 bases from J; bases unmatched to any gene: 13. The CDR3 spans 16 residues. Germline CDR1 ENHRY, CDR2 SYGVKD. V and J are TRBV10-3 and TRBJ2-2, with TRBD1 identical over 9 bases. The sequenced sample consisted of PBMCs. The TCR was taken from a woman aged 18-29 years in good health and CMV-seronegative. CDR3 amino acids: CATNSGTGMGTGELFF. For the CDR3, the DNA is TGTGCCACGAACTCCGGGACAGGGATGGGCACCGGGGAGCTGTTTTTT.